This T cell receptor (beta chain) originates from a study of CD8 T cells in ankylosing spondylitis. Points from the study as a whole: Significantly higher representation of disease-linked clones was reported for matched ankylosing spondylitis synovial fluid. Ankylosing spondylitis blood appeared to carry a characteristic TCR beta motif of roughly eight highly homologous variants.

Trimming removed 3 bases at V and 3 bases at J, with 17 bases between. The CDR3 has 16 residues. Germline loops: CDR1 MDHEN, CDR2 SYDVKM. TCRdb independently ran MiXCR on the 5' RACE reads; one entry per CDR3 protein. The repertoire holds 45,000 to 65,000 distinct CDR3 sequences, with about 7.8% as singletons. This clonotype was observed many times. Its cognate antigen is unknown. The origin of this receptor is a female donor with ankylosing spondylitis or in good health (not recorded which). The chain recombines TRBV28 with TRBJ1-2; D is undetermined. Sample: blood, either unsorted or a sorted T cell fraction (not recorded which). The CDR3 here is CASSFRTAWEDYGYTF. The CDR3 bases are TGTGCCAGCAGTTTCCGGACGGCCTGGGAGGACTATGGCTACACCTTC.